The source of this T cell receptor beta chain is a study of T cell responses to AZD1222 COVID-19 vaccine. Notes on the study in general: Unmutated variant regions are reportedly targeted by nearly half of spike-specific TCRs. Two doses of AZD1222 preceded a rise in Spike-specific TCR breadth and depth. At baseline, just six or seven AZD1222 recipients tested seropositive.

Clones were read by immunoSEQ multiplex PCR, and TCRdb kept only the in-frame ones, dropping some. Of around 120,000 clones listed, about 85% are singletons. For this clone: The antigen is undetermined.

This CDR3 is built from 15 residues. Germline V gives CDR1 MNHNS, CDR2 SASEGT. Deletions cut 2 bases from V and 9 bases from J, with 19 bases between. The genes are TRBV6-1 and TRBJ1-1; unclear D gene. Sequenced here: peripheral blood, sampled on day 0 of AZD1222 vaccination. The source is an adult in good health. In nucleotides, the CDR3 is TGTGCCAGCAGTGAATTGGGGTCGAGTACCCCGAAAGCTTTCTTT. Residues: CASSELGSSTPKAFF.